This TCR beta chain came from a study of regulatory T cells in long-lasting Graves disease. Study-level background: Persistent cases took antithyroid drugs over 5 years and stayed TSH receptor antibody positive. Study results and caveats: Relative to newly diagnosed Graves' patients, persistent ones had lower TCR diversity. TRBV28, TRBJ1-2 and TRBJ2-5 were favored in persistent disease.

The time point is: persistent/refractory GD, antithyroid drugs over 5 years with positive TRAb. The TCR library used RNA extracted from PBMCs. Enrollment of patients was through an endocrinology department in Xi'an, China. Ten or more counts support this clonotype. The antigen remains unidentified. Assembly of TCR beta libraries relied on iRepertoire HTBI primers together with Arm-PCR of CDR3 regions. Each CDR3 protein gets one entry after TCRdb re-called the multiplex PCR reads with MiXCR. Counted here are 400,000 or so distinct CDR3 sequences, around 22% occurring once; the ten biggest clones make up about 26%. This CDR3 is 15 amino acids long. V gave up 0 bases and J gave up 4 bases, with 13 bases separating them.

Sequenced material: peripheral blood mononuclear cells (PBMCs), taken when the disease was refractory, from a patient treated with antithyroid drugs. This clonotype was obtained from a female donor with Graves disease. This chain links TRBV12-3 or TRBV12-4 with TRBJ2-7; maybe TRBD1 (5 bases). CDR3 DNA sequence: TGTGCCAGCAGTTTAGCGGAACCAGGGAAGTACGAGCAGTACTTC. It codes for CASSLAEPGKYEQYF.